The clone carrying this TCR beta chain has more than one count but fewer than ten. The data belong to a study of T-cell reconstitution after alpha-beta-depleted transplantation in children. The TCRbeta library was prepared with unique molecular identifiers. TCRdb passed the PCR reads through MiXCR, listing each CDR3 protein once. Among about 580,000 distinct CDR3 sequences, 25% to 30% were seen once, and the ten largest hold around a third. The sample here was PBMCs, taken before TCRalphabeta/CD19-depleted stem cell transplant. This TCR derives from a boy under two years old with Wiskott-Aldrich syndrome, due to receive a stem cell transplant.

The CDR3 here is CASSFTIAGGPDTQYF. In nucleotides, the CDR3 is TGTGCCAGCAGCTTCACCATAGCGGGAGGCCCAGATACGCAGTATTTT. This chain connects TRBV5-5 to TRBJ2-3, with 10 bases lining up with TRBD2. Germline values: CDR1 SGHKS, CDR2 YYEKEE (reference sequence). J lost 4 bases, V lost 2 bases, and 7 bases had no gene match. This CDR3 region has 16 residues. The variable domain in full, completed from reference TRBV5-5 and TRBJ2-3, reads DAGVTQSPTHLIKTRGQQVTLRCSPISGHKSVSWYQQVLGQGPQFIFQYYEKEERGRGNFPDRFSARQFPNYSSELNVNALLLGDSALYLCASSFTIAGGPDTQYFGPGTRLTVL.